This TCR beta chain was captured in a study of cytomegalovirus exposure and HLA in healthy donors. Whole-study context: There were roughly 80 million unique TCRs (from HLA-typed donors) in an early data release. Among a few hundred genotyped donors, around 81% fell in the Caucasian-associated ancestry cluster.

Amplification used 60 Vbeta primers and 13 Jbeta primers. Clones were read by immunoSEQ multiplex PCR, and TCRdb kept only the in-frame ones, dropping some. The sample consists of 60,000 to 70,000 clones, less than 75% of them appearing once. Source material: PBMCs. The sequence derives from a man between 50 and 59 years old in good health and CMV-seropositive.

The DNA for the CDR3 is TGTGCCAGCAGCTGGGCCAGGGGAGGGGAGCAGTTCTTC. The encoded protein is CASSWARGGEQFF. The V call is TRBV5-4, the J call TRBJ2-1, with a possible D match to TRBD2 (7 bases). Germline V gives CDR1 SGHNT, CDR2 YYREEE (reference sequence). V lost 3 bases and J lost 10, with 14 bases in between. The CDR3 extends over 13 amino acids.